This TCR beta chain was profiled in a study of cytomegalovirus exposure and HLA in healthy donors. PCR employed 60 Vbeta and 13 Jbeta primers. TCRdb's copy holds only in-frame clones and misses some; the assay was immunoSEQ multiplex PCR. The listing records 100,000 to 150,000 clones. Study results and caveats: Among the CMV-associated chains, a few were confirmed in vitro as specific for CMV antigens.

The CDR3 length is 14 residues. In germline, CDR1 is SGHRS, CDR2 YFSETQ. V dropped 3 bases and J dropped 2; count of bases not matched to a gene: 4. Comments on this clone: Its antigen is as yet unknown.

This TCR came from a woman between 35 and 50 years old in good health and CMV-seropositive. The sequenced sample consisted of PBMCs. The chain recombines TRBV5-1 with TRBJ1-2; TRBD1 agrees at 7 bases. CDR3: CASSSDRINYGYTF. CDR3 nucleotides: TGCGCCAGCAGCTCGGACAGGATCAACTATGGCTACACCTTC.